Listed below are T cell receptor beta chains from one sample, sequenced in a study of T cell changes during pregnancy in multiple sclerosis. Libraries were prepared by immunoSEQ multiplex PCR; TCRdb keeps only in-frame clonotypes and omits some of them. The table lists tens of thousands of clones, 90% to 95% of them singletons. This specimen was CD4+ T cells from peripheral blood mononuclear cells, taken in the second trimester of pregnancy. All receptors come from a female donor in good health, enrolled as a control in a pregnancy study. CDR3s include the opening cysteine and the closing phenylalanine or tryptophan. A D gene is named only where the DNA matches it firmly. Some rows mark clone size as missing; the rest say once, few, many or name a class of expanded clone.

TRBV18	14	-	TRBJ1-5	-	TGTGCCAGCTCACCAAACCCAGGGCGACAGCCCCAGCATTTT	CASSPNPGRQPQHF
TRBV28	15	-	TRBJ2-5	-	TGTGCCAGCAGTTTTGGGACTCGCAGTCAAGAGACCCAGTACTTC	CASSFGTRSQETQYF
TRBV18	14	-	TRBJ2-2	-	TGTGCCAGCTCACCTCAGTCGAACACCGGGGAGCTGTTTTTT	CASSPQSNTGELFF
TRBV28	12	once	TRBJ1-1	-	TGTGCCAGCACTCTTCCCCCCACTGAAGCTTTCTTT	CASTLPPTEAFF
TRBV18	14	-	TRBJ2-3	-	TGTGCCAGCTCACCAGTCGGTACCCCAGATACGCAGTATTTT	CASSPVGTPDTQYF
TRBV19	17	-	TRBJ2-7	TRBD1	TGTGCCAGTAGTATAAGATGGGGGTGGGGACAGCAATACGAGCAGTACTTC	CASSIRWGWGQQYEQYF
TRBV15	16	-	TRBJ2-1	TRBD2	TGTGCCACCAGCAGAAGATCAGCGGGGGGGTACAATGAGCAGTTCTTC	CATSRRSAGGYNEQFF
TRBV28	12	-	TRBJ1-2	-	TGTGCCAGCAGTTACAGGGTCTATGGCTACACCTTC	CASSYRVYGYTF
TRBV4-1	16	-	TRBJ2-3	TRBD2	TGCGCCAGCAGCCACTCTAGCGGGAGGGCACGGGATACGCAGTATTTT	CASSHSSGRARDTQYF
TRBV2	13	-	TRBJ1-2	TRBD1	TGTGCCAGCAGTACCAGGGGGTCCTATGGCTACACCTTC	CASSTRGSYGYTF
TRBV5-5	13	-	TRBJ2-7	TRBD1	TGTGCCAGCAGCTCTCGGGACAGGTATAGACCGTACTTC	CASSSRDRYRPYF
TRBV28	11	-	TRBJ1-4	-	TGTGCCAGCAGCGAGTATGAAAAACTGTTTTTT	CASSEYEKLFF
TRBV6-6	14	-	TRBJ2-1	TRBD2	TGTGCCAGCAGTTGGAGAGGGTGGGGCGGGGGAAAGTTCTTC	CASSWRGWGGGKFF
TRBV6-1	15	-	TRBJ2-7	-	TGTGCCAGCAGTGAATATGGGACTCCCGAGGGCGAGCAGTACTTC	CASSEYGTPEGEQYF
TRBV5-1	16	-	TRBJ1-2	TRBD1	TGCGCCAGCAGCTTTGGCTTTTCGGACAGGGTGAAAGGCTACACCTTC	CASSFGFSDRVKGYTF
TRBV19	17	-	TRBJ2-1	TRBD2	TGTGCCAGTAGTGCCCGACTAGCGGGGGGCTCCTACAATGAGCAGTTCTTC	CASSARLAGGSYNEQFF
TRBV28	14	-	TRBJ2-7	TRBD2	TGTGCCACTTACCAAAAGGGAGGGCTGGACGAGCAGTACTTC	CATYQKGGLDEQYF
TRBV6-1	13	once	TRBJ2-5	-	TGTGCCAGCACCGGCAGGGGTCGGGAGACCCAGTACTTC	CASTGRGRETQYF
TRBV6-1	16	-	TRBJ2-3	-	TGTGCCAGCAGTGACCGGGACTCAATTAACACAGATACGCAGTATTTT	CASSDRDSINTDTQYF
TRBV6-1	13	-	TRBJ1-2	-	TGTGCCAGCAGTGAAACAAAGAACTATGGCTACACCTTC	CASSETKNYGYTF
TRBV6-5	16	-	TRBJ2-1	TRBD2	TGTGCCAGCAGTTGGACTAGCGGGGGACCCTACAATGAGCAGTTCTTC	CASSWTSGGPYNEQFF
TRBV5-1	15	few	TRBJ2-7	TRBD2	TGCGCCAGCAGCTATGGACTAGCGGGAGTGAATGAGCAGTACTTC	CASSYGLAGVNEQYF
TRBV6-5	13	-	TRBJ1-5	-	TGTGCCAGCGCCAAGGCGGGCAATCAGCCCCAGCATTTT	CASAKAGNQPQHF
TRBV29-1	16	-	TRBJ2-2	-	TGCAGCGTTGAAGATCGCAGGGGCCCCAACACCGGGGAGCTGTTTTTT	CSVEDRRGPNTGELFF
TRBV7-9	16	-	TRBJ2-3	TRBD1	TGTGCCAGCAGTTTGGGGAATACAGGGGGCTTAGATACGCAGTATTTT	CASSLGNTGGLDTQYF
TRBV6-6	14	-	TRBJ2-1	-	TGTGCCAGCAGTTCGTCCGGGACCTACAATGAGCAGTTCTTC	CASSSSGTYNEQFF
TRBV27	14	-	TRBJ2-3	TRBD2	TGTGCCACGAGGACTAGCCGCTACACAGATACGCAGTATTTT	CATRTSRYTDTQYF
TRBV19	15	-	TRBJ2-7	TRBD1	TGTGCCAGTAGTATCGCGGGACAGGGAGACTACGAGCAGTACTTC	CASSIAGQGDYEQYF
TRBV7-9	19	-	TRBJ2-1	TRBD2	TGTGCCAGCAGCTCTACCGGGACTAGCGGGAGAAGCTCCTACAATGAGCAGTTCTTC	CASSSTGTSGRSSYNEQFF